A selection of T cell receptor beta chains follows, all from one sample in a study of T cells in Graves' hyperthyroidism and ophthalmopathy. Via MiXCR, TCRdb re-called the multiplex PCR reads, giving one row per CDR3 protein. The sample has around 570,000 distinct CDR3 sequences, 20% seen once. The sequenced material came from blood. The receptor set was obtained from a man between 35 and 55 years old with Graves' ophthalmopathy. CDR3s include the opening cysteine and the closing phenylalanine or tryptophan. The D gene is left open where the match is weak. Expanded clones are given a class, and other clones once, few, many or no size at all.

. | . | TRBJ2-3 | TRBV19 | 15 | CASSITEGNLDTQYF | TGTGCCAGTAGTATTACCGAGGGGAATTTAGATACGCAGTATTTT
. | . | TRBJ1-6 | TRBV7-2 | 14 | CASSLYRGSSPLHF | TGTGCCAGCAGCTTATACCGGGGCTCTTCACCCCTCCACTTT
. | . | TRBJ1-6 | TRBV28 | 16 | CASTNGQGAYNSPLHF | TGTGCCAGCACCAACGGGCAGGGAGCCTATAATTCACCCCTCCACTTT
TRBD1 | few | TRBJ1-1 | TRBV27 | 16 | CASSLGTGIGDTEAFF | TGTGCCAGCAGTCTAGGGACAGGGATTGGGGACACTGAAGCTTTCTTT
. | . | TRBJ2-5 | TRBV14 | 15 | CASSRLRGLQETQYF | TGTGCCAGCAGCCGCCTTAGAGGACTACAAGAGACCCAGTACTTC
. | . | TRBJ2-3 | TRBV6-1 | 14 | CASKPDLTTDTQYF | TGTGCCAGCAAGCCGGACTTAACCACAGATACGCAGTATTTT
TRBD1 | . | TRBJ2-7 | TRBV9 | 14 | CASSPRDRVNEQYF | TGTGCCAGCAGCCCACGGGACAGGGTTAACGAGCAGTACTTC
TRBD2 | few | TRBJ2-1 | TRBV14 | 16 | CASSFSGKSSYNEQFF | TGTGCCAGCAGCTTTAGCGGGAAAAGCTCCTACAATGAGCAGTTCTTC
TRBD2 | many | TRBJ2-1 | TRBV5-1 | 15 | CASSGRLAGTNEQFF | TGCGCCAGCAGCGGGCGACTAGCGGGGACGAATGAGCAGTTCTTC
TRBD1 | . | TRBJ2-2 | TRBV11-2 | 15 | CASSPWQGAPGELFF | TGTGCCAGCAGCCCCTGGCAGGGGGCGCCCGGGGAGCTGTTTTTT
TRBD2 | . | TRBJ2-2 | TRBV3-1 | 15 | CASSRSGRDTGELFF | TGTGCCAGCAGCCGTAGCGGGAGGGACACCGGGGAGCTGTTTTTT
. | many | TRBJ1-1 | TRBV20-1 | 14 | CSARDMHMNTEAFF | TGCAGTGCTAGAGATATGCACATGAACACTGAAGCTTTCTTT
TRBD2 | many | TRBJ2-3 | TRBV5-1 | 17 | CASSSGLGLAGTDTQYF | TGCGCCAGCAGCTCTGGTCTAGGACTAGCGGGCACAGATACGCAGTATTTT
. | few | TRBJ1-2 | TRBV20-1 | 13 | CSARDVTSDGYTF | TGCAGTGCTAGAGACGTAACGAGCGATGGCTACACCTTC
TRBD2 | . | TRBJ2-1 | TRBV11-2 | 19 | CASGYPPTGTSGKMNEQFF | TGTGCCAGCGGATACCCCCCTACCGGGACTAGCGGGAAAATGAATGAGCAGTTCTTC
TRBD1 | many | TRBJ1-1 | TRBV6-1 | 15 | CASSMTGGSNTEAFF | TGTGCCAGCAGTATGACAGGGGGGTCGAACACTGAAGCTTTCTTT
TRBD2 | . | TRBJ2-2 | TRBV14 | 16 | CASSQVGRGYTGELFF | TGTGCCAGCAGCCAAGTCGGGAGGGGCTACACCGGGGAGCTGTTTTTT
TRBD2 | . | TRBJ2-7 | TRBV7-2 | 15 | CASSLLAGAAYEQYF | TGTGCCAGCAGCTTACTCGCGGGAGCTGCTTACGAGCAGTACTTC
. | few | TRBJ1-2 | TRBV7-9 | 8 | CAWGGYTF | TGTGCCTGGGGAGGCTACACCTTC
. | once | TRBJ1-5 | TRBV28 | 14 | CASNIGGSNQPQHF | TGTGCCAGCAACATAGGCGGTAGCAATCAGCCCCAGCATTTT